Each of the 4 T cell receptor beta chains below was sequenced from the same sample in a study of T cells in Graves' hyperthyroidism and ophthalmopathy. Amplification of TCR beta CDR3 regions used RNA as the template. Using the HTBI primer set, a first-round RT-PCR was run on the TCR CDR3. In TCRdb, the multiplex PCR reads were re-called with MiXCR into one record per CDR3 protein. The sample yields around 720,000 distinct CDR3 sequences, under 45% seen once. Input material: blood. The receptors were gathered from a woman aged 40 to 50 with Graves' hyperthyroidism.

As concerns this clonotype: This may be a read error: a much more frequent sequence differs by one nucleotide. The rearrangement uses TRBV20-1 and TRBJ2-7; D may match TRBD1 or TRBD2 (7 bases each). Germline CDR1 reads DFQATT; CDR2 reads SNEGSKA (reference sequence). The CDR3 has 15 residues. The V gene lost 5 bases and the J gene lost 3 bases, with 20 bases spanning the gap. The DNA for the CDR3 is TGCAGTGCTCAGGGGGGAGGGGGCAAGGTCTACGAGCAGTACTTC. Protein sequence: CSAQGGGGKVYEQYF.

This chain's CDR3 is CASSIGGSGSGNGELFF. For the CDR3, the DNA is TGTGCCAGTAGTATAGGGGGCAGCGGGAGTGGTAACGGGGAGCTGTTTTTT. The chain is built from TRBV19 and TRBJ2-2, with 8 positions matching TRBD2. Unmatched junction bases numbered 11, after V lost 1 base and J lost 7 bases. Germline V CDR1 and CDR2: LNHDA, SQIVND (reference sequence). This CDR3 comprises 17 residues.

This clonotype was detected only once. The chain combines TRBV7-9 with TRBJ2-7; 7 nucleotides line up with TRBD1. The CDR3 has 16 residues. V lost 5 bases and J lost 3; bases outside the gene matches: 13. In germline, CDR1 is SEHNR, CDR2 FQNEAQ (reference sequence). The CDR3 DNA reads as TGTGCCAGCAGCGATCCGGGACAGAAGAGGAGCTACGAGCAGTACTTC. Amino acids: CASSDPGQKRSYEQYF.

This clonotype was picked up a small number of times. Relative to the germline gene, one junction end is altered; a read error may explain this. The rearrangement links TRBV7-8 to TRBJ2-5, with 12 bases fitting TRBD2. From germline, CDR1 is SGHVS and CDR2 FQNEAQ. The CDR3 extends over 16 amino acids. CDR3 amino acids: CASSLASGGARETQYF. CDR3 nucleotides: TGTGCCAGCAGCCTAGCTAGCGGGGGGGCCAGAGAGACCCAGTACTTC.